This T cell receptor beta chain originates from a study of shared clonotypes between healthy human individuals. Study context: With ages of 18 to 49, the donors were a couple of women and a few men.

Losses at the gene ends were 0 bases for V and 5 bases for J; bases not matched to a gene: 11. The CDR3 length is 18 residues. Germline V lookup: CDR1 SGHAT, CDR2 FQNNGV. Unsorted PBMC DNA underwent sequencing on ten immunoSEQ deep assay plates. Method: immunoSEQ multiplex PCR; TCRdb's copy keeps in-frame clones and lacks some. There are about 480,000 clones in the sample; roughly 85% occur only once, and roughly an eighth lies in the top ten. The sample consisted of PBMCs. This rearrangement joins TRBV11-2 to TRBJ2-3, with 10 bases that match TRBD2. This TCR was sampled from a woman in her forties in good health. Some clones in this sample may be carry-over from other donors' samples. In nucleotides, the CDR3 is TGTGCCAGCAGCTTAGATAGCTGGAGCGGGAGGGGAGAAGATACGCAGTATTTT. It specifies CASSLDSWSGRGEDTQYF.